This T cell receptor (beta chain) was sequenced for a study of T cells after posttransplantation cyclophosphamide (dated by TCRdb to about 2016). With respect to the entire study: The study tracked T cell repertoire reconstitution by TRB sequencing after myeloablative bone marrow transplantation using posttransplantation cyclophosphamide as GVHD prophylaxis. Up to about 3 additional blood samples from 2 to 5.2 years after transplant were also TRB-sequenced in 3 patients, as was pretransplant blood from a handful of patients. Because TRA and TRB clonality were tightly correlated in fewer than ten samples, subsequent TCR analyses were focused on TRB only. Antigen receptor sequencing was done on samples from over 30 PTCy-treated patients and from over 15 related bone marrow donors of those patients. TRB sequencing was performed on blood from all 35 or so PTCy patients with 1-year posttransplant specimens. Public TRB sequences were checked against a database of over 3,000 sequences associated with responses to pathogens, tumor antigens, self-antigens and alloantigens. The full study reports these points: Donor-recipient similarity was low at 1-2 months but increased during the first year, and donor CD8+ memory clones often dominated later blood repertoires. The TRB repertoires of T cells infiltrating skin or GI tract showed only limited overlap with the TRB repertoires of T cells in blood. Across the roughly 48 patients, TRB clonality was highly associated with recipient CMV seropositivity and CMV reactivation, and diversity with PTCy was similar to that in the CNI/methotrexate controls.

Turning to this clone: The antigen it binds to is not known. No clone much larger than this one lies a single base away; base qualities are absent.

The control group consisted of 10 to 12 patients who received myeloablative marrow transplants with methotrexate plus a calcineurin inhibitor and who were sampled 1 year after transplant. Mononuclear cells from peripheral blood and bone marrow were separated by Ficoll-Hypaque density centrifugation and then cryopreserved. Germline trimming amounts to 8 bases on V and 8 bases on J, with 5 as the count of junction bases outside the gene matches. For CDR1 and CDR2, the germline V gene lists MGHDK and SYGVNS. The CDR3 runs 14 residues from the cysteine to the phenylalanine. Only the CDR3 DNA is retained, 42 bases long and in frame from the first base. TRB sequencing was run on genomic DNA with either the immunoSEQ assay at survey resolution or the hsTCRB kit. Per the source publication's procedure: The immunoSEQ software handled the initial read processing, while the LymphoSeq R package was used for the repertoire analyses. Clonality was calculated as 1 minus normalized Shannon entropy, and the Gini coefficient was also calculated for each TRB dataset. Phenotypes of unsorted samples were inferred by mapping TRB sequences from sorted subsets of the recipient or donor onto unsorted samples of the same recipient. Sourced from immuneACCESS, this table was stored by TCRdb with only in-frame sequences that have V and J called. A share of the clones is absent; for the studies checked, an unresolved V gene accounts for under half, and the remainder has no known explanation. That table gives V, J and clone size, and the DNA gave D and trimming. This sample comprises roughly 24,000 clones, more than 80% of them detected only once. The ten largest clones capture 8.2% of the sample.

The rearrangement joined TRBV25-1 to TRBJ2-1, and TRBD2 aligns with 14 junction nucleotides. The sample here was PBMCs, taken after an allogeneic stem cell transplant with a calcineurin inhibitor and methotrexate. This TCR derives from a female patient in her forties or fifties who received an allogeneic stem cell transplant from an unrelated donor, was CMV-positive, and had chronic GVHD only. Once a transplant has taken place, some T cells may be donor derived. The CDR3 protein: CASQTSGREHEQFF. The nucleotide sequence is given as TGTGCCAGCCAGACTAGCGGGAGGGAACATGAGCAGTTCTTC.